A selection of T cell receptor beta chains follows, all from one sample in a study of blood T cell repertoires in COVID-19. Generated by immunoSEQ multiplex PCR, the TCRdb table keeps only in-frame clones and is missing some. Of about 200,000 clones in the sample, about 85% were seen once. The source material was peripheral blood. These receptors came from a woman at least 80 years old with acute or convalescent COVID-19. The CDR3 runs from the conserved cysteine through the conserved F or W. Fields, in order: V gene, J gene, D gene, CDR3 DNA, CDR3 protein. The D gene is left open where the match is weak.

V gene: TRBV5-4; J gene: TRBJ2-5; D gene: TRBD1; CDR3 DNA: TGTGCCAGCAGCTGGGGACAGATATTGGAGACCCAGTACTTC; CDR3 protein: CASSWGQILETQYF
V gene: TRBV27; J gene: TRBJ1-1; D gene: TRBD1; CDR3 DNA: TGTGCCAGCAGTTTAGGATGGGACAGGCCCAGTGCTTTCTTT; CDR3 protein: CASSLGWDRPSAFF
V gene: TRBV3-1/TRBV3-2; J gene: TRBJ2-7; D gene: TRBD1; CDR3 DNA: TGTGCCAGCAGGAGGACAGGGGGCTACGAGCAGTACTTC; CDR3 protein: CASRRTGGYEQYF
V gene: TRBV4-2; J gene: TRBJ1-2; D gene: TRBD1; CDR3 DNA: TGTGCCAGCAGCCAGGGATGGGGACAGGGGAATGGCTACACCTTC; CDR3 protein: CASSQGWGQGNGYTF
V gene: TRBV7-3; J gene: TRBJ2-2; D gene: TRBD1; CDR3 DNA: TGTGCCAGCAGCCCAGGGACAGGTCCGAACACCGGGGAGCTGTTTTTT; CDR3 protein: CASSPGTGPNTGELFF
V gene: TRBV25-1; J gene: TRBJ1-2; D gene: TRBD1; CDR3 DNA: TGTGCCAGCAGTGGGAAGGGGGCAAAGTATGGCTACACCTTC; CDR3 protein: CASSGKGAKYGYTF
V gene: TRBV28; J gene: TRBJ2-7; D gene: TRBD1; CDR3 DNA: TGTGCCAGCAGTTTGGGGACAGGGATGGGTTACGAGCAGTACTTC; CDR3 protein: CASSLGTGMGYEQYF
V gene: TRBV19; J gene: TRBJ2-5; D gene: .; CDR3 DNA: TGTGCCAGTAGACCCACTATTACTATCGAGACCCAGTACTTC; CDR3 protein: CASRPTITIETQYF
V gene: TRBV19; J gene: TRBJ2-5; D gene: .; CDR3 DNA: TGTGCCAGTAGCGATAGCCCAAGAGGCATAGAGACCCAGTACTTC; CDR3 protein: CASSDSPRGIETQYF
V gene: TRBV30; J gene: TRBJ1-2; D gene: .; CDR3 DNA: TGTGCCTGGAGTGTAAGGGGTTATGGCTACACCTTC; CDR3 protein: CAWSVRGYGYTF
V gene: TRBV19; J gene: TRBJ1-1; D gene: TRBD1; CDR3 DNA: TGTGCCTGTCACAGGGGGCCCACTGAAGCTTTCTTT; CDR3 protein: CACHRGPTEAFF
V gene: TRBV29-1; J gene: TRBJ2-1; D gene: TRBD2; CDR3 DNA: TGCAGCGTTTTGCGGGGGTGGGAGCAGTTCTTC; CDR3 protein: CSVLRGWEQFF
V gene: TRBV11-3; J gene: TRBJ1-2; D gene: TRBD1; CDR3 DNA: TGTGCCAGCAGCTTCCTGGGGACAGTTCATTATGGCTACACCTTC; CDR3 protein: CASSFLGTVHYGYTF
V gene: TRBV3-1/TRBV3-2; J gene: TRBJ1-5; D gene: .; CDR3 DNA: TGTGCCAGCAGCCCCTTCGGTGGCAATCAGCCCCAGCATTTT; CDR3 protein: CASSPFGGNQPQHF
V gene: TRBV13; J gene: TRBJ1-2; D gene: TRBD1; CDR3 DNA: TGTGCCAGCAGCCAAGACAGGGGGTATGGCTACACCTTC; CDR3 protein: CASSQDRGYGYTF
V gene: TRBV7-2; J gene: TRBJ1-6; D gene: .; CDR3 DNA: TGTGCCAGCAGCTTTAGCTCCTATAATTCACCCCTCCACTTT; CDR3 protein: CASSFSSYNSPLHF
V gene: TRBV5-4; J gene: TRBJ1-2; D gene: TRBD1; CDR3 DNA: TGTGCCAGCAGCTCACCCCCTTTGACAGGGATGAGCTACACCTTC; CDR3 protein: CASSSPPLTGMSYTF
V gene: TRBV3-1/TRBV3-2; J gene: TRBJ2-5; D gene: TRBD1; CDR3 DNA: TGTGCCAGCAGCCAAGGGGACAGGGGTGAACAGACCCAGTACTTC; CDR3 protein: CASSQGDRGEQTQYF